This note documents a single T cell receptor beta chain sequence. Documented treatment: 15 to 20 received Ad26.COV2.S at low or high dose, single or two shots; a few received placebo; per-sample allocation not given. Collection of samples fell on day 63 after the first vaccine or placebo injection. The data are from a study of Ad26.COV2.S vaccination and SARS-CoV-2 variants. Sequenced by immunoSEQ multiplex PCR; TCRdb stores in-frame clones only, minus some. The sample has about 470,000 clones; about 90% are singletons. The sample consisted of peripheral blood, taken in a trial of Ad26.COV2.S vaccine versus placebo. This receptor was taken from a person between 18 and 59 years old who received the Ad26.COV2.S COVID-19 vaccine or a placebo.

The CDR3 DNA reads TGTGCCAGCAGTTTCACGGGGGAGGCTTACGAGCAGTACTTC. This sequence encodes CASSFTGEAYEQYF. The rearrangement uses TRBV27 and TRBJ2-7; D possibly corresponds to TRBD2 (6 bases). This CDR3 is built from 14 residues. Trimming cost V 3 bases and J 4 bases, with 13 bases left between them. The germline CDR1 and CDR2 sequences are MNHEY and SMNVEV (reference sequence).